This TCR beta chain came from a study of blood T cell repertoires in COVID-19. Study context: There were acute and convalescent COVID-19 samples, and they came from the United States, Italy and Spain. PBMCs, B-cell-depleted T cells, or T cells provided the cDNA or gDNA that made up the material.

This clone turned up a few times. Original data processing: Scientists estimated how many nucleated cells there were by amplifying reference gene primers. Using immunoSEQ multiplex PCR, the repertoire was profiled, and TCRdb retains in-frame clones only, with some absent. D and trimming come from the DNA, and the V and J calls and clone size come from that table. The sample yields 150,000 or so clones, about 73% seen once. Trimming pared 1 base from V and 1 base from J, leaving 7 bases between. This CDR3 spans 14 amino acids. This TCR derives from a man older than 75 with acute or convalescent COVID-19. The sample taken for sequencing was peripheral blood. The rearrangement links TRBV23-1 to TRBJ1-1; D is unresolved. TRBV23-1 is filed as an ORF, its function uncertain. This CDR3 reads CASSQCLGNTEAFF. CDR3 nucleotides: TGCGCCAGCAGTCAATGCCTAGGGAACACTGAAGCTTTCTTT.